These T cell receptor beta chains were read from a single sample in a study of human T cells and chemical hapten exposure. TCRdb re-called the RACE reads through MiXCR, storing one row per CDR3 protein. The table has 70,000 to 95,000 distinct CDR3 sequences, 8.6% seen once. Sequenced sample: whole blood. All receptors come from a female donor in good health. Some clones in this sample may be carry-over from other donors' samples. Each CDR3 is given with its conserved first and last residue. A D gene is named only where the DNA matches it firmly. The size entry is marked missing in some rows and otherwise reads once, few, many or a size class.

abundance: .; v_gene: TRBV5-5; d_gene: .; j_gene: TRBJ1-5; len: 13; CDR3nt: TGTGCCAGCGCAACTATGGGGGACCAGCCCCAGCATTTT; CDR3aa: CASATMGDQPQHF
abundance: .; v_gene: TRBV12-3/TRBV12-4; d_gene: .; j_gene: TRBJ2-3; len: 20; CDR3nt: TGTGCCAGCAGTTTCGTGGACCCAAGTAATCCAGGGGGGGGCACAGATACGCAGTATTTT; CDR3aa: CASSFVDPSNPGGGTDTQYF
abundance: few; v_gene: TRBV7-9; d_gene: TRBD1; j_gene: TRBJ1-5; len: 16; CDR3nt: TGTGCCAGCAGCCCAACCGGGACAGGGTCCCATCAGCCCCAGCATTTT; CDR3aa: CASSPTGTGSHQPQHF
abundance: many; v_gene: TRBV20-1; d_gene: .; j_gene: TRBJ2-7; len: 14; CDR3nt: TGCAGTGCTAGAGTAGGGGACATCTCCTACGAGCAGTACTTC; CDR3aa: CSARVGDISYEQYF
abundance: .; v_gene: TRBV15; d_gene: .; j_gene: TRBJ1-2; len: 13; CDR3nt: TGTGCCACCAGCAGAGAGGGAGTCTATGGCTACACCTTC; CDR3aa: CATSREGVYGYTF
abundance: few; v_gene: TRBV30; d_gene: .; j_gene: TRBJ1-5; len: 15; CDR3nt: TGTGCCTGGAGCCCCCAAGTGAGGAGCAATCAGCCCCAGCATTTT; CDR3aa: CAWSPQVRSNQPQHF
abundance: few; v_gene: TRBV7-6; d_gene: TRBD2; j_gene: TRBJ2-3; len: 17; CDR3nt: TGTGCCAGCAGCTGGGGACTAGCGGGGGGGCAGGGAGATACGCAGTATTTT; CDR3aa: CASSWGLAGGQGDTQYF
abundance: many; v_gene: TRBV12-5; d_gene: .; j_gene: TRBJ2-3; len: 11; CDR3nt: TGTGCTAGTTCCATAAGGGATACGCAGTATTTT; CDR3aa: CASSIRDTQYF
abundance: few; v_gene: TRBV12-3/TRBV12-4; d_gene: .; j_gene: TRBJ2-3; len: 15; CDR3nt: TGTGCCAGCAGTCCCCGGGGAGCTAGCGCTTATACGCAGTATTTT; CDR3aa: CASSPRGASAYTQYF
abundance: many; v_gene: TRBV7-9; d_gene: TRBD2; j_gene: TRBJ2-4; len: 15; CDR3nt: TGTGCCAGCAGCTTCGGCAGCGGGGGGAAAAACATTCAGTACTTC; CDR3aa: CASSFGSGGKNIQYF
abundance: .; v_gene: TRBV7-9; d_gene: TRBD2; j_gene: TRBJ2-3; len: 16; CDR3nt: TGTGCCAGCAGCCAGACTAGCAGCCCCCCGGTAGTTACGCAGTATTTT; CDR3aa: CASSQTSSPPVVTQYF
abundance: few; v_gene: TRBV2; d_gene: .; j_gene: TRBJ1-4; len: 15; CDR3nt: TGTGCCAGCAAACGTTCGGGGGTTTCTAATGAAAAACTGTTTTTT; CDR3aa: CASKRSGVSNEKLFF
abundance: few; v_gene: TRBV27; d_gene: .; j_gene: TRBJ1-2; len: 15; CDR3nt: TGTGCCAGCAGTCTAGGCCCCTCCGAAAGTTATGGCTACACCTTC; CDR3aa: CASSLGPSESYGYTF
abundance: many; v_gene: TRBV20-1; d_gene: TRBD1; j_gene: TRBJ1-6; len: 14; CDR3nt: TGCAGTGCATACGGACAGGGGGATAATTCACCCCTCCACTTT; CDR3aa: CSAYGQGDNSPLHF
abundance: many; v_gene: TRBV20-1; d_gene: TRBD1; j_gene: TRBJ1-2; len: 13; CDR3nt: TGCAGTGCAACCGATCCAGGGGGCTATGGCTACACCTTC; CDR3aa: CSATDPGGYGYTF
abundance: few; v_gene: TRBV12-3/TRBV12-4; d_gene: TRBD2; j_gene: TRBJ2-3; len: 15; CDR3nt: TGTGCCAGCAGGGAACTAGCGGGGGCCACAGATACGCAGTATTTT; CDR3aa: CASRELAGATDTQYF
abundance: .; v_gene: TRBV7-9; d_gene: TRBD1; j_gene: TRBJ1-4; len: 15; CDR3nt: TGTGCCAGCAGCTTAGGTGGACAGGGTAATGAAAAACTGTTTTTT; CDR3aa: CASSLGGQGNEKLFF
abundance: few; v_gene: TRBV12-3/TRBV12-4; d_gene: TRBD1; j_gene: TRBJ1-3; len: 17; CDR3nt: TGTGCCAGCAGACTTGGCCCGGAGGGGGCCTCTGGAAACACCATATATTTT; CDR3aa: CASRLGPEGASGNTIYF
abundance: .; v_gene: TRBV2; d_gene: .; j_gene: TRBJ1-5; len: 15; CDR3nt: TGTGCCAGCAGTGAGGGGCGGAGGGACTATCAGCCCCAGCATTTT; CDR3aa: CASSEGRRDYQPQHF
abundance: few; v_gene: TRBV6-2/TRBV6-3; d_gene: .; j_gene: TRBJ1-1; len: 16; CDR3nt: TGTGCCAGCAGTTACGGGCGGAAAGAGGTGAACACTGAAGCTTTCTTT; CDR3aa: CASSYGRKEVNTEAFF
abundance: many; v_gene: TRBV7-2; d_gene: TRBD2; j_gene: TRBJ2-3; len: 16; CDR3nt: TGTGCCAGCAGCTTAGCTCGTAGCGGGGAGGCCGATACGCAGTATTTT; CDR3aa: CASSLARSGEADTQYF
abundance: many; v_gene: TRBV12-3/TRBV12-4; d_gene: TRBD1; j_gene: TRBJ1-3; len: 14; CDR3nt: TGTGCCAGCACCATACAGGGGGCTGGAAACACCATATATTTT; CDR3aa: CASTIQGAGNTIYF
abundance: many; v_gene: TRBV12-3/TRBV12-4; d_gene: .; j_gene: TRBJ1-1; len: 16; CDR3nt: TGTGCCAGCAGTCCTAGCCCCCGGACACAGAACACTGAAGCTTTCTTT; CDR3aa: CASSPSPRTQNTEAFF
abundance: few; v_gene: TRBV7-9; d_gene: TRBD1; j_gene: TRBJ1-1; len: 13; CDR3nt: TGTGCCAGCAGCTCCAGACAGGGCCGTGAAGCTTTCTTT; CDR3aa: CASSSRQGREAFF
abundance: .; v_gene: TRBV21-1; d_gene: .; j_gene: TRBJ1-5; len: 16; CDR3nt: TGTGCCAGCAGCAAAGGGAAAGGGGGTAGCAATCAGCCCCAGCATTTT; CDR3aa: CASSKGKGGSNQPQHF
abundance: .; v_gene: TRBV6-2/TRBV6-3; d_gene: .; j_gene: TRBJ1-5; len: 17; CDR3nt: TGTGCCAGCAGTTACTCCCGGGGTTATAACGAAAATCAGCCCCAGCATTTT; CDR3aa: CASSYSRGYNENQPQHF
abundance: .; v_gene: TRBV7-6; d_gene: .; j_gene: TRBJ2-3; len: 16; CDR3nt: TGTGCCAGCAGCTTAGAACCGGGGCACAACACAGATACGCAGTATTTT; CDR3aa: CASSLEPGHNTDTQYF
abundance: .; v_gene: TRBV20-1; d_gene: .; j_gene: TRBJ1-4; len: 12; CDR3nt: TGCAGTGCTAAAGGGCCGAATGAAAAACTGTTTTTT; CDR3aa: CSAKGPNEKLFF
abundance: few; v_gene: TRBV29-1; d_gene: .; j_gene: TRBJ2-1; len: 13; CDR3nt: TGCAGCGCCCTAGGGGGGGCCCACAATGAGCAGTTCTTC; CDR3aa: CSALGGAHNEQFF
abundance: .; v_gene: TRBV15; d_gene: .; j_gene: TRBJ2-2; len: 14; CDR3nt: TGTGCCACCCGGGCTCCCAGGACCACCGGGGAGCTGTTTTTT; CDR3aa: CATRAPRTTGELFF
abundance: many; v_gene: TRBV5-6; d_gene: .; j_gene: TRBJ1-2; len: 14; CDR3nt: TGTGCCAGCAGCTTGGAAGACAGGAACTATGGCTACACCTTC; CDR3aa: CASSLEDRNYGYTF
abundance: .; v_gene: TRBV11-2; d_gene: .; j_gene: TRBJ2-3; len: 13; CDR3nt: TGTGCCAGCAGCTCCCACCTTTCAGATACGCAGTATTTT; CDR3aa: CASSSHLSDTQYF
abundance: many; v_gene: TRBV7-2; d_gene: .; j_gene: TRBJ2-7; len: 15; CDR3nt: TGTGCCAGCAGCTTCACAAGGGGGGGGCGGTACGAGCAGTACTTC; CDR3aa: CASSFTRGGRYEQYF
abundance: many; v_gene: TRBV6-6; d_gene: TRBD2; j_gene: TRBJ2-3; len: 15; CDR3nt: TGTGCCAGCAGTTATAGCGGGGCGACCACAGATACGCAGTATTTT; CDR3aa: CASSYSGATTDTQYF
abundance: few; v_gene: TRBV6-6; d_gene: .; j_gene: TRBJ2-3; len: 13; CDR3nt: TGTGCCAGCAGACCCCCCGTTTCTGATACGCAGTATTTT; CDR3aa: CASRPPVSDTQYF